This entry lists 3 T cell receptor beta chains sequenced from one sample in a study of CD8+ T cells in alopecia areata. Sequencing relied on a cDNA template that was reverse transcribed from extracted RNA. This table comes from immunoSEQ multiplex PCR, and its TCRdb copy is limited to in-frame clones, with some not included. The data show about 150,000 clones, 47% seen once. The sample comprised CD4+ T cells sorted from blood. The receptors were gathered from a human donor with alopecia areata.

This rearrangement joins TRBV5-1 to TRBJ1-3; D not resolved. V gave up 2 bases and J gave up 0 bases, with 6 bases separating them. Per the germline V gene, CDR1 is SGHRS and CDR2 is YFSETQ. CDR3 length: 14 amino acids. The CDR3 nucleotides read TGCGCCAGCAGCTTACCAGACTCTGGAAACACCATATATTTT. Protein sequence: CASSLPDSGNTIYF.

This chain connects TRBV2 to TRBJ2-3, with 8 nucleotides matching TRBD2. Germline CDR1 is SNHLY and CDR2 is FYNNEI. The CDR3 runs to 14 residues. The J segment lost 2 bases and the V segment lost 7 bases, leaving 5 bases of the junction unmatched. CDR3 protein: CASIGLANTDTQYF. The CDR3 DNA follows: TGTGCCAGCATCGGACTAGCCAACACAGATACGCAGTATTTT.

This clone was seen more than once but under ten times. The genes are TRBV7-8 and TRBJ2-5; 16 bases agree with TRBD2. Germline trimming cut 5 bases from V and 5 bases from J; bases unmatched to any gene: 17. The germline V gene has CDR1 SGHVS and CDR2 FQNEAQ. The CDR3 loop spans 20 amino acids. CDR3 residues: CASSIKLPGLAGGPGETQYF. The CDR3, as DNA: TGTGCCAGCAGCATCAAACTACCGGGACTAGCGGGAGGGCCGGGTGAGACCCAGTACTTC. The full variable domain, rest sourced from reference TRBV7-8 and TRBJ2-5, is GAGVSQSPRYKVAKRGQDVALRCDPISGHVSLFWYQQALGQGPEFLTYFQNEAQLDKSGLPSDRFFAERPEGSVSTLKIQRTQQEDSAVYLCASSIKLPGLAGGPGETQYFGPGTRLLVL.